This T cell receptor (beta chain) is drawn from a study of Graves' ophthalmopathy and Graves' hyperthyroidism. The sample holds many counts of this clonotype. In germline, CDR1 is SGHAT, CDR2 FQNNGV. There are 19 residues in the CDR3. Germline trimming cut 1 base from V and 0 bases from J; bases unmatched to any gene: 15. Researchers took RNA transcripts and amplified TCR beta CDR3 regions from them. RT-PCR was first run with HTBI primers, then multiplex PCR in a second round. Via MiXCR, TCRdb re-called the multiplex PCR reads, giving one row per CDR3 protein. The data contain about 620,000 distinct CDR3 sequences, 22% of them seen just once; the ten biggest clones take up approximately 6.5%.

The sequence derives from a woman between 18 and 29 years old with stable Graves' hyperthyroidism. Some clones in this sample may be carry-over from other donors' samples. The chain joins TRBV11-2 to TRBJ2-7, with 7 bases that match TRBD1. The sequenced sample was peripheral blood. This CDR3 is CASSLVYAGAGDSSYEQYF. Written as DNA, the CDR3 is TGTGCCAGCAGCTTAGTATATGCCGGTGCAGGGGACAGCTCCTACGAGCAGTACTTC.